This T cell receptor beta chain was sequenced for a study of T-cell memory formation after mild COVID-19. Study at large: Clusters were largely donor specific.

Study-wide findings and caveats: The appearance of some responding clones in pre-infection memory suggested that cross-reactive memory joined.

Regarding this clonotype: Its antigen is still unknown.

TCRdb reprocessed the 5' RACE reads with MiXCR, giving one entry per CDR3 protein. The profile shows under 400,000 distinct CDR3 sequences, 25% to 30% of them singletons. The clonotype comes from an adult woman who had mild COVID-19 (a few samples of this study predate the infection). Cell type and time point are not known. Sample: PBMCs or a T cell subset sorted from them (not recorded which).

The chain's CDR3 is CASSFLTGTLNTGELFF. In DNA form, the CDR3 reads TGTGCCAGCAGTTTCCTAACCGGGACCCTAAACACCGGGGAGCTGTTTTTT. The chain uses TRBV11-3 and TRBJ2-2, with D perhaps assigned TRBD1 or TRBD2 (5 bases each). Germline CDR1 SGHNT, CDR2 YENEEA. CDR3 length: 17 residues. Trimming cost V 6 bases and J 2 bases, with 19 bases left between them.